The 25 T cell receptor beta chains given below trace back to one sample, sequenced in a study of cytomegalovirus exposure and HLA in healthy donors. In the PCR, 60 Vbeta and 13 Jbeta primers were used. Clones were sequenced by immunoSEQ multiplex PCR, and TCRdb holds only the in-frame ones, with some missing. The data contain under 150,000 clones, 76% of them singletons. The sample comprised PBMCs. Every receptor here comes from a female donor in good health and CMV-seropositive.

The J gene is TRBJ2-5, the V gene TRBV11-2; 8 bases match TRBD2. This CDR3 is built from 14 residues. J gave up 5 bases and V 1 base, and 3 bases lay outside the gene matches. CDR1 is SGHAT and CDR2 is FQNNGV in the germline V gene. The CDR3 here is CASSLAGLGETQYF. CDR3 nucleotides: TGTGCCAGCAGCTTAGCGGGACTAGGGGAGACCCAGTACTTC.

Comment on this clone: Other DNA sequences in the sample encode the same CDR3. The CDR3 DNA reads TGCGCCAGCAGCTTGGCACTAGCGGGATACGAGCAGTACTTC. Translation gives CASSLALAGYEQYF. The chain joins TRBV5-1 to TRBJ2-7, with 10 bases matching TRBD2. Germline assignment: CDR1 SGHRS and CDR2 YFSETQ. V shed 0 bases, J shed 4 bases, and the junction held 1 base outside the gene matches. CDR3 length: 14 amino acids.

Comments on this clone: Germline and junction disagree at one end, which may indicate a read error. Other DNA variants within this sample encode the same CDR3. The rearrangement links TRBV18 to TRBJ1-4; 9 nucleotides match TRBD1. From germline, CDR1 is KGHSH and CDR2 LQKENI. This CDR3 has 14 amino acids. The CDR3 coding sequence is TGTGCCAGCTCCCCACAGGGGGCTGGTGAAAAACTGTTTTTT. Protein product: CASSPQGAGEKLFF.

A remark on this clone: The junction departs from germline at one end; a sequencing error may be responsible. CDR3: CAAGKNTEAFF. The DNA of the CDR3 is TGCGCCGCGGGCAAGAACACTGAAGCTTTCTTT. The chain carries TRBV6-6 and TRBJ1-1; D is uncertain. Germline CDR1 reads MNHNY; CDR2 reads SVGAGI (reference sequence). This CDR3 spans 11 amino acids.

This clone was seen a few times. The V call is TRBV6-6, the J call TRBJ1-5, with TRBD1 matching over 7 bases. CDR3 length equals 16 residues. Losses at the gene ends were 0 bases for V and 3 bases for J; bases not matched to a gene: 5. CDR1 is MNHNY and CDR2 is SVGAGI in the germline V gene (reference sequence). The CDR3 coding sequence is TGTGCCAGCAGTTACTCGGAGGACAGGTACAATCAGCCCCAGCATTTT. It encodes CASSYSEDRYNQPQHF.

This chain uses TRBV4-1 with TRBJ2-7; perhaps TRBD1 as D (6 bases). The CDR3 is 16 residues long. Deletions cut 1 base from V and 2 bases from J, with 15 bases between. Germline V gene lookup returns CDR1 MGHRA and CDR2 YSYEKL. For the CDR3, the DNA is TGCGCCAGCAGCCAAGTATTCCTGGACAGAGCCTACGAGCAGTACTTC. Translation gives CASSQVFLDRAYEQYF.

In this sample, this clone turned up a few times. J is TRBJ2-3 and V is TRBV25-1, with D perhaps TRBD1 (8 bases). V gave up 4 bases and J gave up 4 bases, with 18 bases separating them. The germline CDR1 and CDR2 sequences are MGHDK and SYGVNS. The CDR3 runs to 16 residues. CDR3 sequence (DNA): TGTGCCAGCAGTGGTCAGGGGGCGGGAGTCGCAGATACGCAGTATTTT. Translating gives CASSGQGAGVADTQYF.

This rearrangement joins TRBV30 to TRBJ2-7; D may be TRBD1 (6 bases). In germline, CDR1 is GTSNPN, CDR2 SVGIG (reference sequence). This CDR3 spans 12 amino acids. The V gene lost 3 bases and the J gene lost 8 bases, with 14 bases spanning the gap. Here the CDR3 reads CAWREKQGQQYF. As DNA, the CDR3 is TGTGCCTGGAGGGAGAAACAGGGACAGCAGTACTTC.

This clone was found a few times. The CDR3 here is CASSAQGVVADTIYF. The CDR3 nucleotides are TGTGCCAGCAGCGCTCAGGGGGTCGTAGCGGACACCATATATTTT. The chain employs TRBV5-4 and TRBJ1-3; TRBD1 matches 7 bases. Germline V gene lookup returns CDR1 SGHNT and CDR2 YYREEE (reference sequence). The CDR3 loop spans 15 amino acids. The trim removed 4 bases at V and 8 bases at J, leaving 12 bases unmatched.

The chain links TRBV30 to TRBJ2-7, with D possibly TRBD1 on 6 matching bases. CDR3 length: 14 residues. Germline lookup yields CDR1 GTSNPN and CDR2 SVGIG (reference sequence). The V end was cut by 3 bases, the J end by 8 bases, with 20 bases between. DNA for the CDR3: TGTGCCTGGAGGGCAGCAGGGGACGCTCCGAAGCAGTACTTC. The encoded protein is CAWRAAGDAPKQYF.

V and J are TRBV6-1 and TRBJ2-1; 11 bases map to TRBD2. Germline-derived CDR1 and CDR2 are MNHNS and SASEGT. The J segment lost 5 bases and the V segment lost 4 bases, leaving 7 bases of the junction unmatched. The CDR3 runs to 16 residues. The CDR3 loop is CASSVLSGGVNNEQFF. Here the CDR3 DNA reads TGTGCCAGCAGTGTTCTTAGCGGGGGGGTCAACAATGAGCAGTTCTTC.

The sample holds a few counts of this clone. The gene calls are TRBV19 and TRBJ2-5; 9 nucleotides line up with TRBD1. The CDR3 spans 17 residues. CDR1 and CDR2 from the germline V gene are LNHDA and SQIVND (reference sequence). The ends lost 5 bases at V and 5 bases at J; junction bases unmatched: 15. The CDR3 coding sequence is TGTGCCAGTAGTTCCCCCGGGACAGGGTTTAGCGTTGAGACCCAGTACTTC. It is translated as CASSSPGTGFSVETQYF.

The genes are TRBV7-2 and TRBJ1-2; D remains unclear. There are 13 residues in the CDR3. The V gene lost 1 base and the J gene lost 8 bases, with 11 bases spanning the gap. Germline values: CDR1 SGHTA, CDR2 FQGNSA. The CDR3 is CASSLDQASGYTF. The CDR3 DNA is TGTGCCAGCAGCTTAGACCAGGCCTCGGGCTACACCTTC.

The chain is built from TRBV5-4 and TRBJ2-1; D not resolved. The CDR3 has 15 residues. The germline V gene encodes CDR1 SGHNT and CDR2 YYREEE (reference sequence). The V gene lost 4 bases and the J gene lost 0 bases, with 11 bases spanning the gap. The CDR3 reads CASSQTLSSYNEQFF. CDR3 coding DNA: TGTGCCAGCAGCCAGACTCTGAGCTCCTACAATGAGCAGTTCTTC.

The V and J genes are TRBV6-6 and TRBJ1-2; no firm D call. In germline, CDR1 is MNHNY, CDR2 SVGAGI (reference sequence). The CDR3 has 13 amino acids. V lost 4 bases and J 10 bases, leaving 16 bases between the germline ends. CDR3 sequence reads: CASSSGTAMIYTF. The CDR3 DNA reads as TGTGCCAGCAGTTCTGGCACAGCTATGATCTACACCTTC.

V is TRBV25-1 and J is TRBJ2-5; D ambiguous. The end of the DNA fits TRBJ2-7 better, so the J call may be wrong. The CDR3 is 11 residues long. CDR1 is MGHDK, CDR2 SYGVNS, per germline. The CDR3 sequence is CASSEVYEQYF. The DNA of the CDR3 is TGTGCCAGCAGTGAAGTCTACGAGCAGTACTTC.

This chain links TRBV18 with TRBJ2-3; D possibly corresponds to TRBD2 (6 bases). V was clipped by 2 bases and J by 5 bases, with 11 bases between them. Per germline, CDR1 KGHSH and CDR2 LQKENI. CDR3 length: 14 residues. CDR3 nucleotide sequence: TGTGCCAGCTCACCAGAGGGTAGCGGAGATACGCAGTATTTT. This translates into CASSPEGSGDTQYF.

This clone was observed a few times. V is TRBV5-5 and J is TRBJ1-5; possibly TRBD1 for D (5 bases). From germline, CDR1 is SGHKS and CDR2 YYEKEE (reference sequence). The CDR3 is made up of 16 amino acids. The V end lost 2 bases, the J end lost 5 bases, and 17 bases lay between the germline ends. The chain's CDR3 is CASSFGRGRVDQPQHF. The CDR3 DNA is TGTGCCAGCAGCTTCGGTCGTGGCAGGGTCGATCAGCCCCAGCATTTT.

The chain has TRBV25-1 and TRBJ2-5; D ambiguous. V shed 1 base and J shed 5 bases, with 14 bases lying between them. The CDR3 totals 15 residues. Germline CDR1 and CDR2: MGHDK and SYGVNS. DNA of the CDR3: TGTGCCAGCAGTGAATCCCTAGGCAGCCGGGAGACCCAGTACTTC. Protein sequence: CASSESLGSRETQYF.

The chain joins TRBV5-1 to TRBJ2-5; D unresolved. From germline, CDR1 is SGHRS and CDR2 YFSETQ. The V end lost 4 bases, the J end lost 0 bases, and 4 bases lay between the germline ends. The CDR3 contains 12 residues. CDR3 nucleotides: TGCGCCAGCAGCCAGTACCAAGAGACCCAGTACTTC. It encodes CASSQYQETQYF. Using reference TRBV5-1 and TRBJ2-5 for the parts outside the CDR3, the full variable domain is KAGVTQTPRYLIKTRGQQVTLSCSPISGHRSVSWYQQTPGQGLQFLFEYFSETQRNKGNFPGRFSGRQFSNSRSEMNVSTLELGDSALYLCASSQYQETQYFGPGTRLLVL.

The chain is built from TRBV13 and TRBJ1-1; TRBD1 matches at 8 bases. V lost 5 bases to trimming and J lost 0 bases; unmatched junction nucleotides: 8. The CDR3 loop spans 16 amino acids. Germline-derived CDR1 and CDR2 are PRHDT and FYEKMQ (reference sequence). The CDR3 DNA reads as TGTGCCAGCAGCGGTGGACAGGGACTTGTGAACACTGAAGCTTTCTTT. Its translation: CASSGGQGLVNTEAFF. Full variable domain (outside the CDR3, taken from reference TRBV13 and TRBJ1-1): AAGVIQSPRHLIKEKRETATLKCYPIPRHDTVYWYQQGPGQDPQFLISFYEKMQSDKGSIPDRFSAQQFSDYHSELNMSSLELGDSALYFCASSGGQGLVNTEAFFGQGTRLTVV.

The chain employs TRBV19 and TRBJ2-1; D not certain. This CDR3 comprises 13 residues. The germline V gene encodes CDR1 LNHDA and CDR2 SQIVND (reference sequence). Trimming took 1 base from V and 6 from J, leaving 7 bases between them. Here the CDR3 reads CASSIGELNEQFF. Here the CDR3 DNA reads TGTGCCAGTAGTATAGGCGAGCTCAATGAGCAGTTCTTC.

The CDR3 reads CASSFGGSSSQPQHF. DNA for the CDR3: TGTGCCAGCAGCTTCGGGGGGTCTTCCTCTCAGCCCCAGCATTTT. V and J are TRBV5-5 and TRBJ1-5, with D tentatively TRBD1 (5 bases). V shed 2 bases and J shed 6 bases, with 15 bases lying between them. CDR3 length: 15 residues. CDR1 is SGHKS and CDR2 is YYEKEE in the germline V gene (reference sequence).

The V gene is TRBV11-2, the J gene TRBJ1-5; D is undetermined. The CDR3 has 14 amino acids. V was cut by 0 bases and J by 7 bases, with 10 bases left in between. Germline CDR1 and CDR2: SGHAT and FQNNGV. The CDR3 DNA reads TGTGCCAGCAGCTTAGATCGCGGATCACAGCCCCAGCATTTT. Protein: CASSLDRGSQPQHF.

The V gene is TRBV7-9, the J gene TRBJ1-6, with D unclear. The V and J ends lost 6 bases and 0 bases respectively, with 9 bases between them. This CDR3 is built from 15 residues. CDR1 and CDR2 from the germline V gene are SEHNR and FQNEAQ (reference sequence). The CDR3 DNA reads as TGTGCCAGCAGTCTGGAGAACTCCTATAATTCACCCCTCCACTTT. Translation: CASSLENSYNSPLHF.